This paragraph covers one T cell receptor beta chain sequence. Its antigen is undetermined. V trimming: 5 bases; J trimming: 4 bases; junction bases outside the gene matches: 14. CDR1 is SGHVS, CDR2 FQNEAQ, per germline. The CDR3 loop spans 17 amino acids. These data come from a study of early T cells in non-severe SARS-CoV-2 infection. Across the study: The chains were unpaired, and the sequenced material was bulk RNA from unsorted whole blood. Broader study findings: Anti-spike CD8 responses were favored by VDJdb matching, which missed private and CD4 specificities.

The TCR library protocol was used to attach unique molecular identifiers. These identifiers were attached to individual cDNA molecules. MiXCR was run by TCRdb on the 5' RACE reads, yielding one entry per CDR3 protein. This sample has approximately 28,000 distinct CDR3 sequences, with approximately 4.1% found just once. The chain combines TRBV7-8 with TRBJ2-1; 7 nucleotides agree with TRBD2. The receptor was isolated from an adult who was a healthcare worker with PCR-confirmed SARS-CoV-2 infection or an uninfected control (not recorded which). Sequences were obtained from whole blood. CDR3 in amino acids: CASSPTIAAGIYNEQFF. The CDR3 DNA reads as TGTGCCAGCAGCCCCACTATAGCAGCGGGAATTTACAATGAGCAGTTCTTC.